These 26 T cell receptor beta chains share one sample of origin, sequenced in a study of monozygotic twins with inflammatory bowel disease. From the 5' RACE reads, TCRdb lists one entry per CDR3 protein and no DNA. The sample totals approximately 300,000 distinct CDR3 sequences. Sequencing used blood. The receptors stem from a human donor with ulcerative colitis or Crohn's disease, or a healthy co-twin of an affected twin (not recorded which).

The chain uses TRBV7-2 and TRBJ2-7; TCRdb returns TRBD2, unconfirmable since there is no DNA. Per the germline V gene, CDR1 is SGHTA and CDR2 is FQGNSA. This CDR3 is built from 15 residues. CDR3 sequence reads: CASSLSAGLSYEQYF.

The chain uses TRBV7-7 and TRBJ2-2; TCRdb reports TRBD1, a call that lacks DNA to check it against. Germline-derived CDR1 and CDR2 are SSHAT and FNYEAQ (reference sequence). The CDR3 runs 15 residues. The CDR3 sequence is CASSLVGGETGELFF.

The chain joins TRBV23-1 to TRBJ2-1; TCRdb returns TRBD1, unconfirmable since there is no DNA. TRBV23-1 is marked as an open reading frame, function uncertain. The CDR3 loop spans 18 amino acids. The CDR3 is CASSQSRFRDRTRNEQFF.

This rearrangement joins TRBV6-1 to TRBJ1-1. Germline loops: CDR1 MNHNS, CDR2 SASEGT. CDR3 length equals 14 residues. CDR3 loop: CASILFGQNTEAFF.

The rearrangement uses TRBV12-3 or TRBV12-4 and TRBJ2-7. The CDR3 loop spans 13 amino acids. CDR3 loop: CASSFTGPNEQYF.

This chain's CDR3 is CASKRDPGETQYF. The chain employs TRBV25-1 and TRBJ2-5; TCRdb proposes TRBD2, but this gene call is untestable without DNA. CDR3 size: 13 residues. CDR1 is MGHDK and CDR2 is SYGVNS in the germline V gene.

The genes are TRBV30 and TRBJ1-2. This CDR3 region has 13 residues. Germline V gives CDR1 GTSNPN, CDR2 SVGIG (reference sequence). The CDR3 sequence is CAWRVTANYGYTF.

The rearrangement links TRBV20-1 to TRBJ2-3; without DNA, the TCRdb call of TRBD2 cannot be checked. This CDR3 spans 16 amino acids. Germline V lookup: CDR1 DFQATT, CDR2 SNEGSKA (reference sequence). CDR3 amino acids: CSARDYLAGVTDTQYF.

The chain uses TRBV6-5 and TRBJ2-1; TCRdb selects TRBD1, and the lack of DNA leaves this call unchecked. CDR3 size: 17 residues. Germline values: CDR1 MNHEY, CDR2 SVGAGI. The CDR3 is CASSYSPVGTSYNEQFF.

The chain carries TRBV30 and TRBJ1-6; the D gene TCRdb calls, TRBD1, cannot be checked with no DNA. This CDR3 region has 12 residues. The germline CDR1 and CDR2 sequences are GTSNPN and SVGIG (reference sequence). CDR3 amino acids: CAWAGRNSPLHF.

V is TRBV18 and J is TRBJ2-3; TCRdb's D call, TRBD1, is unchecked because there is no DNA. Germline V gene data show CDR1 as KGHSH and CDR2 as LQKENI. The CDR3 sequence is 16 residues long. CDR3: CASREGRGSSTDTQYF.

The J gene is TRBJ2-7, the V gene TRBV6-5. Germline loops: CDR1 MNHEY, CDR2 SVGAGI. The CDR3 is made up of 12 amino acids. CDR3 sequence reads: CASTDKSYEQYF.

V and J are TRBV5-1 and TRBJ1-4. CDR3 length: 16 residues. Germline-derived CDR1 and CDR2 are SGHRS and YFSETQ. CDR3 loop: CASSLDSWMTNEKLFF.

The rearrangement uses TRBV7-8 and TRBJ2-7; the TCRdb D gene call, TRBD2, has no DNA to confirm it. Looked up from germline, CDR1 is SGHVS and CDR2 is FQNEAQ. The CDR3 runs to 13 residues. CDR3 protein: CASSLGATYEQYF.

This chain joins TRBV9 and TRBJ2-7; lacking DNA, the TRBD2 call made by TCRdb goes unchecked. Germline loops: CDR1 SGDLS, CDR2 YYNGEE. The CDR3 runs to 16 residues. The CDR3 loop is CASSVGLAGPEYEQYF.

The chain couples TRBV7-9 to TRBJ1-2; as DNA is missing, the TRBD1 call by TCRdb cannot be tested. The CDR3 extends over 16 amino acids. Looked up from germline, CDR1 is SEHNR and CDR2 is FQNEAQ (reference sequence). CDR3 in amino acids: CASSLKKDRGPYGYTF.

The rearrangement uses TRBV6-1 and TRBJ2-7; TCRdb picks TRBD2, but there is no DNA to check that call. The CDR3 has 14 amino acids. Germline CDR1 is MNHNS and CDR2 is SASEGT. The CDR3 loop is CASSQLPSSYEQYF.

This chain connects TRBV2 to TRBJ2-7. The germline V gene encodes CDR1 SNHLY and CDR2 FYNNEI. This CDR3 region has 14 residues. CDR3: CASSESGRSHEQYF.

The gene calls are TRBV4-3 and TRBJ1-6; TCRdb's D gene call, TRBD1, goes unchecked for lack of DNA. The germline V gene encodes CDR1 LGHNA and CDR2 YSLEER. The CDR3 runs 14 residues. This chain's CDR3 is CASSWTPGNDPLHF.

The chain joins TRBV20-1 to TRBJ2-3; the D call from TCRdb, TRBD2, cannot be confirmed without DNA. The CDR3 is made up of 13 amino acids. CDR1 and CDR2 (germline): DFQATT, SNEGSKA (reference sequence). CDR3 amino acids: CSAHRVASGTQYF.

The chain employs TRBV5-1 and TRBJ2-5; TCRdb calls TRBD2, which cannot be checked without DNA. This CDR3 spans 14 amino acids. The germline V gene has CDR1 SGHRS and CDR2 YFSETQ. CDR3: CASSFSGLAETQYF.

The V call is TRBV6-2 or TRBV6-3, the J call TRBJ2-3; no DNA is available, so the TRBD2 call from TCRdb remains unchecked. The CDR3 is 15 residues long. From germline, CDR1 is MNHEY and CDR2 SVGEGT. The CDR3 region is CASTFRLAGTDTQYF.

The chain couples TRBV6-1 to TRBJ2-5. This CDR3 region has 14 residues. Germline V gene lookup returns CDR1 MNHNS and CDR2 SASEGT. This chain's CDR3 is CASGTGPYQETQYF.

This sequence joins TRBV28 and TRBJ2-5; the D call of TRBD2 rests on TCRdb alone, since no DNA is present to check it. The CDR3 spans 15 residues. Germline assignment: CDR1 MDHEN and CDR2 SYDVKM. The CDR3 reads CASSSGRSERRTQYF.

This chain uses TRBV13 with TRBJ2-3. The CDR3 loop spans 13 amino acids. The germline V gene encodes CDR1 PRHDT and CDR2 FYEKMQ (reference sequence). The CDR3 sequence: CASRVAVTDTQYF.

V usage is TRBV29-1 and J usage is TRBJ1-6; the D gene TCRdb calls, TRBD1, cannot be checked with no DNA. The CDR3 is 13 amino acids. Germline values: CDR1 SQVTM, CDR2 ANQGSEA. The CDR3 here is CSVRRTDNSPLHF. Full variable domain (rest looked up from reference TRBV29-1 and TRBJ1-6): SAVISQKPSRDICQRGTSLTIQCQVDSQVTMMFWYRQQPGQSLTLIATANQGSEATYESGFVIDKFPISRPNLTFSTLTVSNMSPEDSSIYLCSVRRTDNSPLHFGNGTRLTVT.